Shown below are 12 T cell receptor beta chains from a single sample sequenced in a study of shared clonotypes between healthy human individuals. Assay used: immunoSEQ multiplex PCR; TCRdb lists only in-frame clones, some missing. The sample lists a few hundred thousand clones; 77% were seen once. The sequencing sample was made of PBMCs. The source is a woman aged 35 to 49 in good health. Some clones in this sample may be carry-over from other donors' samples.

This clone has a single count. This rearrangement joins TRBV7-9 to TRBJ2-7; TRBD1 agrees at 8 bases. Germline CDR1 and CDR2: SEHNR and FQNEAQ (reference sequence). The V and J ends lost 5 bases and 7 bases, in that order; junction bases with no gene match: 10. The CDR3 is made up of 14 amino acids. As DNA, the CDR3 is TGTGCCAGCAGCGGCCGGACAGGGAGTTGGGAGCAGTACTTC. As protein: CASSGRTGSWEQYF.

V and J are TRBV11-3 and TRBJ2-1; D gene unclear. The CDR3 runs 13 residues. Trimming cost V 3 bases and J 9 bases, with 12 bases left between them. In germline, CDR1 is SGHNT, CDR2 YENEEA. The CDR3 region is CASSFVSSSEQFF. The CDR3 DNA sequence: TGTGCCAGCAGCTTTGTCTCTTCGAGTGAGCAGTTCTTC.

The J gene is TRBJ1-2, the V gene TRBV4-2; 7 nucleotides agree with TRBD1. V shed 0 bases, J shed 4 bases, and the junction held 2 bases outside the gene matches. CDR1 is LGHNA and CDR2 is YNFKEQ in the germline V gene. The CDR3 has 14 residues. The CDR3 region is CASSQDGDSYGYTF. CDR3 bases: TGTGCCAGCAGCCAAGATGGGGACAGCTATGGCTACACCTTC.

Comments on this clone: This may arise from a read error, as a much more abundant clone is one base away. The chain combines TRBV29-1 with TRBJ2-1, with TRBD2 matching over 7 bases. This CDR3 has 14 residues. J was trimmed by 9 bases and V by 4 bases; bases with no gene match: 12. The V gene's germline CDR1 is SQVTM and CDR2 ANQGSEA. The CDR3 region is CSVVGGGFSSEQFF. In DNA, the CDR3 is TGCAGCGTTGTGGGGGGAGGGTTCTCCAGTGAGCAGTTCTTC.

The chain joins TRBV6-4 to TRBJ2-1; D unresolved. The CDR3 is made up of 13 amino acids. V lost 5 bases, J lost 6 bases, and 11 bases lay in between. The germline V gene encodes CDR1 MRHNA and CDR2 SNTAGT. The CDR3 region is CASSLDLGNEQFF. CDR3 DNA: TGTGCCAGCAGTCTAGACTTGGGCAATGAGCAGTTCTTC.

The rearrangement joins TRBV29-1 to TRBJ2-2, with 10 bases fitting TRBD2. There are 17 residues in the CDR3. J lost 6 bases, V lost 4 bases, and 14 bases had no gene match. The germline V gene has CDR1 SQVTM and CDR2 ANQGSEA. For the CDR3, the DNA is TGCAGCGTTGTCCTTAGCGGGAGGCCCAAGGCGGCCGGGGAGCTGTTTTTT. Translating it yields CSVVLSGRPKAAGELFF.

The chain employs TRBV7-9 and TRBJ2-5, with D possibly called TRBD1 or TRBD2 (5 bases each). V lost 4 bases, J lost 1 base, and 10 bases lay in between. Germline lookup yields CDR1 SEHNR and CDR2 FQNEAQ (reference sequence). The CDR3 covers 14 residues. CDR3 residues: CASSYGAGQETQYF. The DNA for the CDR3 is TGTGCCAGCAGCTACGGGGCTGGCCAAGAGACCCAGTACTTC.

This clone occurred once. The chain employs TRBV6-5 and TRBJ1-2; D uncertain. The germline V and J ends were trimmed by 6 bases and 3 bases, with 11 bases remaining between them. Germline V gene data show CDR1 as MNHEY and CDR2 as SVGAGI. There are 13 residues in the CDR3. The DNA for the CDR3 is TGTGCCAGCAGGGAGGACGGGGACTATGGCTACACCTTC. This sequence encodes CASREDGDYGYTF.

The chain combines TRBV4-2 with TRBJ2-7, with 10 nucleotides matching TRBD2. Per germline, CDR1 LGHNA and CDR2 YNFKEQ. Trimming cost V 1 base and J 2 bases; bases outside gene matches: 20. The length of the CDR3 is 21 residues. The CDR3 loop reads CASSQVSVTSGTTTFTYEQYF. CDR3 DNA: TGTGCCAGCAGCCAAGTCTCCGTAACTAGCGGGACTACCACGTTTACCTACGAGCAGTACTTC.

Concerning this clone itself: One base separates it from a far larger clone, so it is likely a read error. Other DNA sequences of this sample code for an identical CDR3. The J gene is TRBJ2-5, the V gene TRBV7-9; 10 bases map to TRBD2. The tail of the sequence fits TRBJ2-7 better, so the J call may be wrong. The germline gives CDR1 SEHNR, CDR2 FQNEAQ (reference sequence). CDR3 length: 14 residues. CDR3 in amino acids: CASSPRTSGNEQYF. CDR3 in DNA: TGTGCTAGCAGCCCCCGGACTAGCGGAAACGAGCAGTACTTC.

This chain connects TRBV4-1 to TRBJ2-7; the match to TRBD2 covers 11 bases. V trimming: 0 bases; J trimming: 0 bases; junction bases outside the gene matches: 4. The CDR3 length is 17 residues. CDR1 is MGHRA and CDR2 is YSYEKL in the germline V gene. CDR3 residues: CASSQDGTSGVSYEQYF. The CDR3 DNA follows: TGCGCCAGCAGCCAAGATGGGACTAGCGGAGTCTCCTACGAGCAGTACTTC.

The genes are TRBV7-9 and TRBJ1-4; TRBD1 agrees at 9 bases. Germline lookup yields CDR1 SEHNR and CDR2 FQNEAQ (reference sequence). V was clipped by 4 bases and J by 0 bases; unmatched bases: 3. The CDR3 is made up of 16 amino acids. CDR3: CASSWGQGTTNEKLFF. Here the CDR3 DNA reads TGTGCCAGCAGCTGGGGACAGGGAACAACTAATGAAAAACTGTTTTTT. The complete variable domain, with remaining parts taken from reference TRBV7-9 and TRBJ1-4, reads DTGVSQNPRHKITKRGQNVTFRCDPISEHNRLYWYRQTLGQGPEFLTYFQNEAQLEKSRLLSDRFSAERPKGSFSTLEIQRTEQGDSAMYLCASSWGQGTTNEKLFFGSGTQLSVL.